The 23 T cell receptor beta chains below all came from one sample that was sequenced in a study of tumor-infiltrating lymphocytes in primary liver carcinoma. The authors made TCR beta cDNA from roughly 480 ng total RNA with a constant-region primer. TCR beta libraries came from three nested multiplex PCR rounds using slightly modified ARM-PCR. TRBV1-TRBV30 forward primers paired with a C-beta reverse primer were used in the first two PCR rounds, which ran roughly 9 cycles each. MiXCR, run by TCRdb on the multiplex PCR reads, gives a single entry per CDR3 protein. Among fewer than 400,000 distinct CDR3 sequences, almost 60% were seen once, and the ten largest hold approximately 15%. The source of the blood RNA was unsorted whole blood, and germline DNA was extracted as well. The material sequenced was peripheral blood. The receptors were sampled from a woman aged 25 to 45 with primary liver carcinoma and hepatitis B virus infection.

This sequence joins TRBV5-4 and TRBJ1-2; tentative D call: TRBD1 (5 bases). Per the germline V gene, CDR1 is SGHNT and CDR2 is YYREEE (reference sequence). The CDR3 has 14 residues. V dropped 0 bases and J dropped 7 bases, with 13 bases sitting between them. CDR3 sequence: CASSLGRGLAGYTF. CDR3 sequence (DNA): TGTGCCAGCAGCTTGGGCCGGGGGTTGGCTGGCTACACCTTC.

The chain couples TRBV29-1 to TRBJ2-7; 9 bases line up with TRBD1. CDR1 and CDR2 from the germline V gene are SQVTM and ANQGSEA. The CDR3 runs to 13 residues. The CDR3, as DNA: TGCAACGCAAGCCGGGACAGGGAACTCGAGCAGTACTTC. This translates into CNASRDRELEQYF.

Of note for this clonotype: A junction boundary mismatches the germline segment, possibly from a read error. The chain uses TRBV28 and TRBJ2-4, with 8 bases lining up with TRBD1. Germline V lookup: CDR1 MDHEN, CDR2 SYDVKM. This CDR3 comprises 14 residues. This chain's CDR3 is CASRQGAYRNIKYF. The CDR3 nucleotides are TGTGCTAGCCGGCAGGGGGCTTATCGGAACATTAAGTACTTC. The whole variable domain, remainder taken from reference TRBV28 and TRBJ2-4, is DVKVTQSSRYLVKRTGEKVFLECVQDMDHENMFWYRQDPGLGLRLIYFSYDVKMKEKGDIPEGYSVSREKKERFSLILESASTNQTSMYLCASRQGAYRNIKYFGAGTRLSVL.

On this clonotype itself: One end of the junction fails to match germline, which may point to a read error. V and J are TRBV11-2 and TRBJ2-3; D is unclear. This CDR3 has 13 residues. Germline CDR1 SGHAT, CDR2 FQNNGV. As DNA, the CDR3 is TGTACCAGCACCTTAGGACGTTACGATACGCAGTATTTT. Protein sequence: CTSTLGRYDTQYF.

Of note for this clonotype: A much larger clone sits a single nucleotide away, making a read error possible. This chain uses TRBV6-2 or TRBV6-3 with TRBJ1-1, with D perhaps matching TRBD1 (5 bases). Germline CDR1 MNHEY, CDR2 SVGEGT. The CDR3 extends over 16 amino acids. The CDR3 loop reads CANSYHSGQTNTEAFF. The CDR3 DNA follows: TGTGCCAACAGTTACCATTCCGGACAAACGAACACTGAAGCTTTCTTT.

Notes on this clonotype: At one of its ends the junction is not consistent with the germline gene, which may arise from a read error. CDR3: CSAEGNSGRDAQYF. The CDR3 nucleotides are TGCAGCGCCGAGGGTAATAGCGGGAGGGATGCGCAGTACTTT. The chain has TRBV29-1 and TRBJ2-3; 11 nucleotides agree with TRBD2. The CDR3 extends over 14 amino acids. Germline values: CDR1 SQVTM, CDR2 ANQGSEA.

The V call is TRBV5-1, the J call TRBJ2-7, with a weak D call TRBD2 (5 bases). With 1 base removed from V and 6 bases from J, the gap between germline ends came to 11 bases. Germline V gives CDR1 SGHRS, CDR2 YFSETQ. CDR3 length: 13 residues. CDR3 loop: CASSLIPAGEQYF. Here the CDR3 DNA reads TGCGCCAGCAGCTTGATTCCGGCGGGCGAGCAGTACTTC.

This clonotype was detected many times. V usage is TRBV11-2 and J usage is TRBJ2-1; TRBD2 matches at 10 bases. Trimming cost V 4 bases and J 7 bases; bases outside gene matches: 10. CDR3 size: 16 residues. Germline V gene data show CDR1 as SGHAT and CDR2 as FQNNGV. Written as DNA, the CDR3 is TGTGCCAGCAGCTGGCTAGCGGGAGCCCCGGGAAATGAGCAGTTCTTC. The encoded protein is CASSWLAGAPGNEQFF. The full variable domain, rest sourced from reference TRBV11-2 and TRBJ2-1, is EAGVAQSPRYKIIEKRQSVAFWCNPISGHATLYWYQQILGQGPKLLIQFQNNGVVDDSQLPKDRFSAERLKGVDSTLKIQPAKLEDSAVYLCASSWLAGAPGNEQFFGPGTRLTVL.

For this clonotype: With a much larger clone just one base away, this may be a read error. This chain uses TRBV11-2 with TRBJ2-7; TRBD2 agrees at 7 bases. Germline lookup yields CDR1 SGHAT and CDR2 FQNNGV. This CDR3 has 15 amino acids. CDR3 residues: CASSLVIGGSYEQNF. CDR3 nucleotides: TGTGCCAGCAGCTTAGTTATTGGCGGGAGTTACGAGCAGAACTTC.

The rearrangement joins TRBV4-3 to TRBJ1-2; D is undetermined. Germline V CDR1 and CDR2: LGHNA, YSLEER. V lost 8 bases to trimming and J lost 7 bases, with 14 bases between them. The CDR3 is made up of 12 amino acids. The CDR3 nucleotides read TGCGCCAGCGGCGCGGGGTCTCGTGGCTACACCTTC. Its protein is CASGAGSRGYTF.

V and J are TRBV4-3 and TRBJ2-7, with D perhaps being TRBD1 or TRBD2 (6 bases each). The V end lost 7 bases, the J end lost 2 bases, and 21 bases lay between the germline ends. The germline V gene has CDR1 LGHNA and CDR2 YSLEER. This CDR3 has 16 residues. The CDR3, as DNA: TGCGCCAGCACCCAGACTGGGACTGGGGGCCCCTACGAGCAGTACTTC. It codes for CASTQTGTGGPYEQYF.

This clonotype turned up a few times. The rearrangement uses TRBV12-3 or TRBV12-4 and TRBJ2-7, with a weak D call TRBD2 (6 bases). This CDR3 contains 12 residues. V was cut by 8 bases and J by 3 bases, with 11 bases left in between. For the CDR3, the DNA is TGTGCCAGCGGGAGGAAAATCTACGAGCAGTACTTC. Translation gives CASGRKIYEQYF.

The chain carries TRBV13 and TRBJ2-7; D is uncertain. V lost 4 bases, J lost 4 bases, and 17 bases lay in between. The CDR3 extends over 15 amino acids. The V gene's germline CDR1 is PRHDT and CDR2 FYEKMQ (reference sequence). The CDR3 is CASSSDGLGRYEQYF. Here the CDR3 DNA reads TGTGCCAGCAGCTCGGACGGGCTTGGAAGATACGAGCAGTACTTC.

The V call is TRBV4-1, the J call TRBJ1-6; 8 bases map to TRBD1. The CDR3 is 14 residues long. CDR1 and CDR2 from the germline V gene are MGHRA and YSYEKL. J was trimmed by 11 bases and V by 1 base; bases with no gene match: 4. The CDR3 DNA reads TGCGCCAGCAGCCAAGGACAGGGGAGGCCACCCCTCCACTTT. As protein: CASSQGQGRPPLHF.

Regarding this clonotype: The junction differs from germline at one of its ends, possibly a read error. The chain joins TRBV4-3 to TRBJ2-1; no reliable D call. From germline, CDR1 is LGHNA and CDR2 YSLEER. CDR3 length: 14 residues. The CDR3 reads CASSHTDLVNEHLF. The CDR3 nucleotides are TGCGCCAGCAGCCACACAGACTTGGTCAATGAGCATCTCTTC.

At least ten counts were recorded for this clonotype. This chain links TRBV6-1 with TRBJ1-5; D is uncertain. The V gene's germline CDR1 is MNHNS and CDR2 SASEGT. The CDR3 totals 16 residues. V was clipped by 4 bases and J by 1 base, with 14 bases between them. The CDR3 region is CASSVSYMDSNQPQHF. DNA of the CDR3: TGTGCCAGCAGTGTAAGTTATATGGACAGCAATCAGCCCCAGCATTTT.

This clonotype was seen ten or more times. J is TRBJ2-7 and V is TRBV11-3; tentatively, D is TRBD2 (7 bases). CDR3 length: 14 amino acids. V lost 4 bases and J lost 2, with 12 bases in between. Germline CDR1 is SGHNT and CDR2 is YENEEA. As DNA, the CDR3 is TGTGCCAGCAGCTCCACGGGGGGCGCCTACGAGCAGTACTTC. Amino acid sequence: CASSSTGGAYEQYF.

The gene calls are TRBV12-3 or TRBV12-4 and TRBJ1-5; D is perhaps TRBD2 (6 bases). The J call is doubtful: the DNA matches TRBJ2-3 better. This CDR3 has 13 amino acids. For the CDR3, the DNA is TGTGCCAGCAATTTCGGGGGAGATCAGCCCCAGTATTTT. Encoded protein: CASNFGGDQPQYF.

The chain has TRBV5-1 and TRBJ2-3, with D possibly matching TRBD2 (6 bases). V lost 0 bases to trimming and J lost 2 bases, with 10 bases between them. CDR1 is SGHRS and CDR2 is YFSETQ in the germline V gene. This CDR3 region has 15 residues. CDR3 DNA sequence: TGCGCCAGCAGCTTGGGCCCGGGGGACACAGATACGCAGTATTTT. It codes for CASSLGPGDTDTQYF.

This clonotype showed up just a few times. The chain links TRBV28 to TRBJ2-7; D remains ambiguous. Germline V lookup: CDR1 MDHEN, CDR2 SYDVKM. V shed 6 bases and J shed 3 bases, with 18 bases lying between them. The length of the CDR3 is 15 residues. In nucleotides, the CDR3 is TGTGCCAGCAGCCCAGGATATCCACCAAGCTACGAGCAGTACTTC. It specifies CASSPGYPPSYEQYF. Using reference TRBV28 and TRBJ2-7 for the parts outside the CDR3, the full variable domain is DVKVTQSSRYLVKRTGEKVFLECVQDMDHENMFWYRQDPGLGLRLIYFSYDVKMKEKGDIPEGYSVSREKKERFSLILESASTNQTSMYLCASSPGYPPSYEQYFGPGTRLTVT.

This clonotype was seen at least ten times. The chain employs TRBV6-5 and TRBJ2-7, with D maybe TRBD2 (5 bases). The CDR3 covers 16 residues. V lost 2 bases to trimming and J lost 0 bases, with 14 bases between them. Germline V gene data show CDR1 as MNHEY and CDR2 as SVGAGI. CDR3 sequence (DNA): TGTGCCAGCAGTTACCAAGGACTGGGGAGCTCCTACGAGCAGTACTTC. It yields the protein CASSYQGLGSSYEQYF.

This clonotype was picked up a small number of times. This chain connects TRBV6-5 to TRBJ2-2; 7 bases are a match to TRBD1. In germline, CDR1 is MNHEY, CDR2 SVGAGI. Germline trimming cut 7 bases from V and 5 bases from J; bases unmatched to any gene: 13. The CDR3 has 16 amino acids. The DNA for the CDR3 is TGTGCCAGCAAGAAAGGACAGGTCCGGTTTACCGGGGAGCTGTTTTTT. This translates into CASKKGQVRFTGELFF.

In this sample, this clonotype turned up a few times. The chain combines TRBV5-1 with TRBJ2-7; no clear D gene. V lost 4 bases, J lost 4 bases, and 12 bases lay in between. CDR1 is SGHRS and CDR2 is YFSETQ in the germline V gene. The CDR3 runs to 13 residues. The CDR3 nucleotides read TGCGCCAGCAGCCCCGGACGGAGATACGAGCAGTACTTC. It encodes CASSPGRRYEQYF.